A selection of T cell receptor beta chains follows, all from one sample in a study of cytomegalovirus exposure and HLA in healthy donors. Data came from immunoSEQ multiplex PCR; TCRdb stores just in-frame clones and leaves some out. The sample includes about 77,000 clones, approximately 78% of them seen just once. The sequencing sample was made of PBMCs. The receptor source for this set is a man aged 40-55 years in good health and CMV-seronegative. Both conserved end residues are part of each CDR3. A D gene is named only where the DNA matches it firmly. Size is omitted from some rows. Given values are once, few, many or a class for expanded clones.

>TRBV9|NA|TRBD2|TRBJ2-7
TGTGCCAGCAGCCTCATAGCGGGACCCTCGGGCGAGCAGTACTTC
CASSLIAGPSGEQYF
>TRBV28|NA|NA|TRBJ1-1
TGTGCCAGCAGTTTTGGCGGGGGGGGGACTGAAGCTTTCTTT
CASSFGGGGTEAFF
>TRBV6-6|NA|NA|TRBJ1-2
TGTGCCAGCAGTTACTTCCCTCTAGGAAACTATGGCTACACCTTC
CASSYFPLGNYGYTF
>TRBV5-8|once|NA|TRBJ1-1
TGTGCCAGCAGCTTGCCAGGTCCGATGAACACTGAAGCTTTCTTT
CASSLPGPMNTEAFF
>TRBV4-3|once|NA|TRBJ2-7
TGCGCCAGCAGCCGGGCGGACAACTACGAGCAGTACTTC
CASSRADNYEQYF
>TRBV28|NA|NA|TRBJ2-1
TGTGCCAGCAGTTTATGGGGAGATCTTTACAATGAGCAGTTCTTC
CASSLWGDLYNEQFF
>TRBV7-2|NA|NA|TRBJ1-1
TGTGCCAGCAGCTTGGGCGAGGGTGAAGCTTTCTTT
CASSLGEGEAFF
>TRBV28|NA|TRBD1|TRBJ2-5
TGTGCCAGCAGTTTATGGGCCGGGACAGACGAAGAGACCCAGTACTTC
CASSLWAGTDEETQYF
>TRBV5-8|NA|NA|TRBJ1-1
TGTGCCAGCAGCTGGGGGGGAAGGATGAACACTGAAGCTTTCTTT
CASSWGGRMNTEAFF
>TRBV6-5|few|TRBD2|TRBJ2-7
TGTGCCAGCAGTATGACGGGACCCGGGAGGGAGCAGTACTTC
CASSMTGPGREQYF
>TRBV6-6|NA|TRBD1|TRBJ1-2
TGTGCCAGCAGATTTCCAGGGGGAGAAGGCTACACCTTC
CASRFPGGEGYTF
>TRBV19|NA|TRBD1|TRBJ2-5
TGTGCCAGTAGTTTAACAGGGGGCGCGGGGCGGGAGACCCAGTACTTC
CASSLTGGAGRETQYF
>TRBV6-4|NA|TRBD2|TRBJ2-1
TGTGCCAGCAGCGCCTATAGCGGGAGGGGAACCAACAATGAGCAGTTCTTC
CASSAYSGRGTNNEQFF
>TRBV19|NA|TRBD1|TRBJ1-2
TGTGCCAGTAGTATACAGGGGGCTAACTATGGCTACACCTTC
CASSIQGANYGYTF
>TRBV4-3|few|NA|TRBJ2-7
TGCGCCAGCAGCTCCCACCACGACGGGACCTACGAGCAGTACTTC
CASSSHHDGTYEQYF
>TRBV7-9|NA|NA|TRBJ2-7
TGTGCCTCCAGACCCGGGACTGCCTACGAGCAGTACTTC
CASRPGTAYEQYF
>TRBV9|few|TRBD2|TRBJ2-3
TGTGCCAGCAGCCCCCTAGCGGGAGCGATAGATACGCAGTATTTT
CASSPLAGAIDTQYF
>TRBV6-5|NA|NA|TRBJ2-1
TGTGCCAGCACCCGGGGTGGGGGGTGGAATGAGCAGTTCTTC
CASTRGGGWNEQFF
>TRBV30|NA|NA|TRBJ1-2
TGTGCCTGGACTGTAAGAGGTTCGGGAGGCTACACCTTC
CAWTVRGSGGYTF
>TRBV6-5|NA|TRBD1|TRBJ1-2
TGTGCCAGCAGTTACGCCTTGACAGGGCTCTATGGCTACACCTTC
CASSYALTGLYGYTF
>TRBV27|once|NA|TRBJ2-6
TGTGCCAGCAGTTTTCGCGGAAGCTCTGGGGCCAACGTCCTGACTTTC
CASSFRGSSGANVLTF
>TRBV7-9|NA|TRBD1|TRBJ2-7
TGTGCCAGCAGCATAACCGGGACAGGGTCCGAGCAGTACTTC
CASSITGTGSEQYF
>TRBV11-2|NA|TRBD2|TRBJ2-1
TGTGCCAGCAGCCCCGGACTAGCGGGAGGGCGGAGGTACAATGGGCAGTTCTTC
CASSPGLAGGRRYNGQFF
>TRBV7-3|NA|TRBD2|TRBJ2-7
TGTGCCAGCAGCTTCACGGGAGGAGCCTCCTACGAGCAGTACTTC
CASSFTGGASYEQYF
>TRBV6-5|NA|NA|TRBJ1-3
TGTGCCAGCAGTTTGACTATGAGCTCTGGAAACACCATATATTTT
CASSLTMSSGNTIYF
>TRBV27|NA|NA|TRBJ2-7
TGTGCCAGCAGTTTATCGCGGATTTCCTACGAGCAGTACTTC
CASSLSRISYEQYF
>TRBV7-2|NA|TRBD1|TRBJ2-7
TGTGCCAGCACCTGGGCAGGGACAGGGGGTTACGAGCAGTACTTC
CASTWAGTGGYEQYF
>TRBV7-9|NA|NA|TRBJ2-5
TGTGCCAGCAGCTTACGTGTCGGGAACCAAGAGACCCAGTACTTC
CASSLRVGNQETQYF
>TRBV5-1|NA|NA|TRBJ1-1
TGCGCCAGCAGCTCGGGGGCGGGGGTCACTGAAGCTTTCTTT
CASSSGAGVTEAFF
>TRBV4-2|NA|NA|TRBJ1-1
TGTGCCAGCAGCGAAACATATGGGGCGAACACTGAAGCTTTCTTT
CASSETYGANTEAFF
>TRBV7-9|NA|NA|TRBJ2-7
TGTGCCAGCAGCTTTAGCGCGGGCAAAAACTACGAGCAGTACTTC
CASSFSAGKNYEQYF
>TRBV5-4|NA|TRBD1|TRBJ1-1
TGTGCCAGCAGTATCACAGGGGGGAACACTGAAGCTTTCTTT
CASSITGGNTEAFF
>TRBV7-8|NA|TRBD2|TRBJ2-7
TGTGCCAGCAGCATAGGACTAGCGCCAGTCTACGAGCAGTACTTC
CASSIGLAPVYEQYF
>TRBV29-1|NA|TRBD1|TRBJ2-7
TGCAGCGTCGAGAGTCCCGGGACAGAGTACGAGCAGTACTTC
CSVESPGTEYEQYF
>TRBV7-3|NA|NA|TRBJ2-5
TGTGCCAGCAGTTCGACTAGTCGACAGACCCAGTACTTC
CASSSTSRQTQYF
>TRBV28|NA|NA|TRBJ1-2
TGTGCCAGCAGTCCCTCGGCGGACTATGGCTACACCTTC
CASSPSADYGYTF
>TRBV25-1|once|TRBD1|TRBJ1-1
TGTGCCAGCGGCGGGACAGGAATTTCCAGGAACACTGAAGCTTTCTTT
CASGGTGISRNTEAFF
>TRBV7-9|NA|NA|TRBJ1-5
TGTGCCAGCAGCTTATCAGGGGCGGATCAGCCCCAGCATTTT
CASSLSGADQPQHF
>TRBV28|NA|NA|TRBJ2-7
TGTGCCAGCAGTTTGGGCGGGAATCCCTACGAGCAGTACTTC
CASSLGGNPYEQYF
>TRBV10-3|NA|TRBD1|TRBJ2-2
TGTGCCATCAGTGGAGGACTGACAGGGCGGTCGGACACCGGGGAGCTGTTTTTT
CAISGGLTGRSDTGELFF